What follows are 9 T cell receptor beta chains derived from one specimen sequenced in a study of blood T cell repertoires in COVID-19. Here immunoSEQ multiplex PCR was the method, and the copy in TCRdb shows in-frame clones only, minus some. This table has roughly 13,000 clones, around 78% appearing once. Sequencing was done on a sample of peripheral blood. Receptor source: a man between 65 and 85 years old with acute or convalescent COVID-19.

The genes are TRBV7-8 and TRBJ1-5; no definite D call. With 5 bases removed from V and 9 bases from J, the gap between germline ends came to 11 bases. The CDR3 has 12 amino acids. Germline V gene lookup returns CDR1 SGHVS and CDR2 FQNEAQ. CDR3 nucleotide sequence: TGTGCCAGCAGCCGGCTGAACGGGCCCCAGCATTTT. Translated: CASSRLNGPQHF.

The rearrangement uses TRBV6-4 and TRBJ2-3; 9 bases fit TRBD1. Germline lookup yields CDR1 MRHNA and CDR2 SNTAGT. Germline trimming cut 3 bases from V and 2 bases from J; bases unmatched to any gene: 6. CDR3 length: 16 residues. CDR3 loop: CASSEGTGFPTDTQYF. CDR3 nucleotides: TGTGCCAGCAGTGAGGGGACAGGGTTCCCCACAGATACGCAGTATTTT.

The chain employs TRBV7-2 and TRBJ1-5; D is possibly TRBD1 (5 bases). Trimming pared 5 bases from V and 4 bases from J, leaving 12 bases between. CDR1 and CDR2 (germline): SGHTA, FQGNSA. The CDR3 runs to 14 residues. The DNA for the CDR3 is TGTGCCAGCAGCAAAACAGGAGGGAATCAGCCCCAGCATTTT. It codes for CASSKTGGNQPQHF. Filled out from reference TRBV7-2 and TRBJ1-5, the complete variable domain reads GAGVSQSPSNKVTEKGKDVELRCDPISGHTALYWYRQSLGQGLEFLIYFQGNSAPDKSGLPSDRFSAERTGGSVSTLTIQRTQQEDSAVYLCASSKTGGNQPQHFGDGTRLSIL.

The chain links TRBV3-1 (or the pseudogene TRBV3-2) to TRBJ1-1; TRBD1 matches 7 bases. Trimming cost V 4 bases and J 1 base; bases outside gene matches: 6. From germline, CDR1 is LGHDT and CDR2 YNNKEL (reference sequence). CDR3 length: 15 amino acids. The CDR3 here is CASSPRDRQNTEAFF. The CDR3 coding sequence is TGTGCCAGCAGCCCCAGGGACAGACAGAACACTGAAGCTTTCTTT.

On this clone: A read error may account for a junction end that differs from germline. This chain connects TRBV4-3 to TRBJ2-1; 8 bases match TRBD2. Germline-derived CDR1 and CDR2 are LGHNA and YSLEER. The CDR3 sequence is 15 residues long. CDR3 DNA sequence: TGCGCCAGCAGCCAAGGCGGTAGCGGGGCTAATGAACAGTTCTTC. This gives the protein CASSQGGSGANEQFF.

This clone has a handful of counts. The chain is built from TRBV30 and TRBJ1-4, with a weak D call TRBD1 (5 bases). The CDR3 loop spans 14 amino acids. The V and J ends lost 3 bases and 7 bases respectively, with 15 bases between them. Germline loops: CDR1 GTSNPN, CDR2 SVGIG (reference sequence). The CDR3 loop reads CAWRAPGGGEKLFF. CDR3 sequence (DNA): TGTGCCTGGAGAGCCCCCGGGGGTGGTGAAAAACTGTTTTTT. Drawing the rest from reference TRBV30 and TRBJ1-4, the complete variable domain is SQTIHQWPATLVQPVGSPLSLECTVEGTSNPNLYWYRQAAGRGLQLLFYSVGIGQISSEVPQNLSASRPQDRQFILSSKKLLLSDSGFYLCAWRAPGGGEKLFFGSGTQLSVL.

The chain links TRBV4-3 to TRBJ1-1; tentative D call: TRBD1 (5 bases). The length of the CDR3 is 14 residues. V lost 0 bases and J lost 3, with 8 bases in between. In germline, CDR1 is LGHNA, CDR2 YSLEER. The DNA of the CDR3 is TGCGCCAGCAGCCAAGATGGGGCAGACACTGAAGCTTTCTTT. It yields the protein CASSQDGADTEAFF.

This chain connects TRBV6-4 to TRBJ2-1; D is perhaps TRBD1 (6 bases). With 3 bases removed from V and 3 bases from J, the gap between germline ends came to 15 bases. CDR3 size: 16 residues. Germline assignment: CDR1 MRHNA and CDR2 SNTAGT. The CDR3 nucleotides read TGTGCCAGCAGTGAAGAGCTAACAGGGTACTACAATGAGCAGTTCTTC. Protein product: CASSEELTGYYNEQFF.

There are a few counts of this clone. CDR3 DNA: TGTGCCAGCAGTTTAGGGCCCGTGCAATACTTC. The encoded protein is CASSLGPVQYF. The chain has TRBV27 and TRBJ2-7; D remains ambiguous. The CDR3 loop spans 11 amino acids. The ends were cut back, 2 bases at V and 13 bases at J, with 12 bases in the middle. The germline V gene has CDR1 MNHEY and CDR2 SMNVEV (reference sequence).